One and the same sample provided the 29 T cell receptor beta chains below, sequenced in a study of vaccination and CD4 T cells after COVID-19. Cultured CD4+ T-cell DNA underwent Oncomine TCR Beta short-read sequencing. TCRdb analysed the PCR reads with MiXCR anew, one entry per CDR3 protein. The sample gives around 19,000 distinct CDR3 sequences, 45% to 60% of which show up once; 7.5% to 9% is in the top ten. The antigens these receptors bind are not known. Regarding treatment: approximately 9-day PBMC culture with coronavirus spike peptide pools or control peptides (ViraFEST assay). The sequencing sample was made of CD4+ T cells from blood, cultured in vitro. The receptors were gathered from a human donor who had recovered from COVID-19.

A few counts support this clonotype. The chain employs TRBV6-1 and TRBJ1-3; D unresolved. Deletions cut 6 bases from V and 0 bases from J, with 6 bases between. CDR3 length: 13 residues. Per the germline V gene, CDR1 is MNHNS and CDR2 is SASEGT. CDR3 nucleotide sequence: TGTGCCAGCAGACAAGGCTCTGGAAACACCATATATTTT. Protein: CASRQGSGNTIYF.

The chain couples TRBV29-1 to TRBJ2-4, with D perhaps TRBD1 (5 bases). The CDR3 sequence is 15 residues long. From germline, CDR1 is SQVTM and CDR2 ANQGSEA. With 5 bases removed from V and 6 bases from J, the gap between germline ends came to 20 bases. In DNA form, the CDR3 reads TGCAGCGTTATCTTACAGGCTCGGGTGGGAAACATTCAGTACTTC. It codes for CSVILQARVGNIQYF.

In the case of this clonotype: Compared with germline, one end of the junction differs, possibly owing to a read error. This sequence joins TRBV28 and TRBJ1-1; weak D call: TRBD1 (5 bases). The CDR3 contains 13 residues. Looked up from germline, CDR1 is MDHEN and CDR2 is SYDVKM. For the CDR3, the DNA is TGCGCCAGCAGGGCCTTTATGAACACTGAAGCTTTCTTT. It is translated as CASRAFMNTEAFF.

This clonotype occurred once. The genes are TRBV6-2 or TRBV6-3 and TRBJ2-2, with TRBD1 as a possible D gene (5 bases). The CDR3 runs to 13 residues. V was trimmed by 6 bases and J by 5 bases, leaving 10 bases between them. CDR1 MNHEY and CDR2 SVGEGT come from the germline V gene. The CDR3 nucleotides read TGTGCCAGCAGGACCGCAGGGACCGGGGAGCTGTTTTTT. Amino acids: CASRTAGTGELFF.

This clonotype came up a few times. The chain links TRBV6-4 to TRBJ2-6; D is unresolved. The CDR3 extends over 12 amino acids. CDR1 is MRHNA, CDR2 SNTAGT, per germline. Trimming took 7 bases from V and 4 from J, leaving 5 bases between them. CDR3 DNA sequence: TGTGCCAGCAAAAGCGGGGCCAACGTCCTGACTTTC. This encodes CASKSGANVLTF.

This clonotype was seen a few times. The chain uses TRBV15 and TRBJ1-4, with D unresolved. V lost 0 bases to trimming and J lost 3 bases, with 2 bases between them. The CDR3 has 13 amino acids. Germline V lookup: CDR1 LNHNV, CDR2 YYDKDF (reference sequence). The CDR3 sequence: CATSRDANEKLFF. In DNA form, the CDR3 reads TGTGCCACCAGCAGAGATGCTAATGAAAAACTGTTTTTT.

The rearrangement links TRBV20-1 to TRBJ2-2; 8 positions agree with TRBD2. V lost 6 bases and J lost 4; bases outside the gene matches: 13. CDR3 size: 16 residues. The germline gives CDR1 DFQATT, CDR2 SNEGSKA (reference sequence). The CDR3 nucleotides read TGCAGTGCCCCTGGAACAGGCCGGGGGGGCACCGGGGAGCTGTTTTTT. Translating it yields CSAPGTGRGGTGELFF.

This clonotype was found once. The chain recombines TRBV5-1 with TRBJ1-6; 7 nucleotides align to TRBD1. CDR1 is SGHRS and CDR2 is YFSETQ in the germline V gene. V lost 2 bases, J lost 9 bases, and 5 bases stayed unmatched. The CDR3 consists of 14 residues. DNA for the CDR3: TGCGCCAGCAGCTTTGGGGACAGTAGTTCACCCCTCCACTTT. Translation: CASSFGDSSSPLHF.

The chain has TRBV19 and TRBJ1-1; possible D gene TRBD1, 5 bases. V lost 7 bases and J 0 bases, leaving 18 bases between the germline ends. The germline V gene encodes CDR1 LNHDA and CDR2 SQIVND (reference sequence). CDR3 length: 16 residues. CDR3 loop: CASTPQAAIMNTEAFF. CDR3 DNA sequence: TGTGCCAGTACCCCACAGGCCGCGATCATGAACACTGAAGCTTTCTTT.

The chain links TRBV28 to TRBJ1-1, with TRBD1 as a possible D gene (5 bases). Trimming cost V 2 bases and J 1 base, with 17 bases left between them. CDR1 and CDR2 from the germline V gene are MDHEN and SYDVKM. The CDR3 is made up of 17 amino acids. CDR3 loop: CASSLNPRRQGNTEAFF. The CDR3 nucleotides are TGTGCCAGCAGTTTAAATCCTAGGCGGCAGGGGAACACTGAAGCTTTCTTT.

This chain links TRBV3-1 with TRBJ2-1; no firm D call. This CDR3 spans 13 amino acids. CDR1 LGHDT and CDR2 YNNKEL come from the germline V gene (reference sequence). Trimming took 4 bases from V and 9 from J, leaving 13 bases between them. The CDR3 DNA reads TGTGCCAGCAGCCCTGGGGTCTACGGTGAGCAGTTCTTC. Protein: CASSPGVYGEQFF.

The chain employs TRBV29-1 and TRBJ2-1; 9 bases map to TRBD1. The J call is doubtful: the DNA matches TRBJ2-7 better. The CDR3 runs 15 residues. Per germline, CDR1 SQVTM and CDR2 ANQGSEA. The CDR3 protein is CSVDETGTGTYEQYF. CDR3 sequence (DNA): TGCAGCGTTGACGAGACCGGGACAGGGACCTACGAGCAGTACTTC.

This chain uses TRBV18 with TRBJ1-2; tentatively, D is TRBD1 (6 bases). The CDR3 runs to 16 residues. Deletions cut 3 bases from V and 1 base from J, with 15 bases between. The V gene's germline CDR1 is KGHSH and CDR2 LQKENI. The CDR3 coding sequence is TGTGCCAGCTCACCCAGGACAGCGGGGGGTAACTATGGCTACACCTTC. The encoded protein is CASSPRTAGGNYGYTF.

The chain uses TRBV28 and TRBJ2-5, with D possibly TRBD1 on 7 matching bases. CDR1 is MDHEN, CDR2 SYDVKM, per germline. With 9 bases removed from V and 0 bases from J, the gap between germline ends came to 14 bases. This CDR3 has 14 amino acids. In DNA, the CDR3 is TGTGCCAGTGCCCCAGGGGGGTACCAAGAGACCCAGTACTTC. Amino acids: CASAPGGYQETQYF. The entire variable domain, with the rest obtained from reference TRBV28 and TRBJ2-5, is as follows: DVKVTQSSRYLVKRTGEKVFLECVQDMDHENMFWYRQDPGLGLRLIYFSYDVKMKEKGDIPEGYSVSREKKERFSLILESASTNQTSMYLCASAPGGYQETQYFGPGTRLLVL.

The gene calls are TRBV7-3 and TRBJ2-1; tentative D call: TRBD2 (6 bases). Trimming took 5 bases from V and 4 from J, leaving 18 bases between them. CDR1 and CDR2 from the germline V gene are SGHTA and FQGTGA. This CDR3 has 16 amino acids. The CDR3 sequence: CASSQVGGIAYNEQFF. In DNA form, the CDR3 reads TGTGCCAGCAGCCAGGTCGGGGGAATAGCATACAATGAGCAGTTCTTC.

The CDR3 DNA reads as TGTGCCAGCAGTTCTCTAGCGACAGATACGCAGTATTTT. Translated: CASSSLATDTQYF. The chain joins TRBV5-5 to TRBJ2-3; D possibly corresponds to TRBD2 (6 bases). Germline CDR1 and CDR2: SGHKS and YYEKEE (reference sequence). V was clipped by 5 bases and J by 3 bases, with 10 bases between them. The CDR3 sequence is 13 residues long.

The rearrangement links TRBV20-1 to TRBJ1-6; D is unresolved. There are 14 residues in the CDR3. CDR1 and CDR2 (germline): DFQATT, SNEGSKA (reference sequence). V was trimmed by 5 bases and J by 10 bases, leaving 18 bases between them. The CDR3 here is CSAQRERVGSPLHF. CDR3 DNA: TGCAGTGCTCAAAGGGAAAGGGTTGGGTCACCCCTCCACTTT.

The chain carries TRBV20-1 and TRBJ2-7, with 13 bases identical to TRBD2. This CDR3 has 16 amino acids. V shed 4 bases and J 6 bases; nucleotides not matched to a gene: 12. CDR1 is DFQATT, CDR2 SNEGSKA, per germline (reference sequence). The CDR3 is CSATTSGRPVEPEQYF. The CDR3 DNA reads as TGCAGTGCTACGACTAGCGGGAGGCCCGTAGAACCCGAGCAGTACTTC.

The chain is built from TRBV19 and TRBJ1-2, with 7 bases aligning to TRBD1. Trimming took 10 bases from V and 5 from J; bases not matched to a gene: 10. Looked up from germline, CDR1 is LNHDA and CDR2 is SQIVND (reference sequence). This CDR3 is built from 13 residues. Written as DNA, the CDR3 is TGTGCCATTAAAGGGGACAGACGTTATGGCTACACCTTC. Translating gives CAIKGDRRYGYTF.

J is TRBJ2-7 and V is TRBV10-3; D gene ambiguous. The CDR3 has 15 residues. The germline gives CDR1 ENHRY, CDR2 SYGVKD. Trimming stripped 0 bases from V and 6 bases from J, with 15 bases between. The CDR3 loop is CAISESYGLSCEQYF. The CDR3 nucleotides read TGTGCCATCAGTGAGTCATATGGTCTTAGCTGCGAGCAGTACTTC.

This clonotype was seen only once. The chain carries TRBV30 and TRBJ1-5; 9 bases fit TRBD1. This CDR3 is built from 14 residues. J was trimmed by 5 bases and V by 2 bases; bases with no gene match: 4. Per the germline V gene, CDR1 is GTSNPN and CDR2 is SVGIG (reference sequence). The CDR3 sequence is CAWSLGQGDQPQHF. For the CDR3, the DNA is TGTGCCTGGAGTTTGGGACAGGGAGATCAGCCCCAGCATTTT.

This rearrangement joins TRBV30 to TRBJ1-2; 10 bases are shared with TRBD1. V gave up 3 bases and J gave up 7 bases; unmatched junction bases: 5. The germline V gene has CDR1 GTSNPN and CDR2 SVGIG (reference sequence). CDR3 size: 13 residues. The CDR3 DNA reads TGTGCCTGGAGCCAAGGACAGGGGGGTGGCTACACCTTC. Residues: CAWSQGQGGGYTF.

The chain is built from TRBV2 and TRBJ1-2; D possibly corresponds to TRBD1 (5 bases). V lost 5 bases, J lost 3 bases, and 10 bases lay in between. In germline, CDR1 is SNHLY, CDR2 FYNNEI. The CDR3 length is 13 residues. DNA of the CDR3: TGTGCCAGCAGTTTGGGGCAGGACTATGGCTACACCTTC. Amino acids: CASSLGQDYGYTF.

The V gene is TRBV2, the J gene TRBJ2-5; D unclear. V shed 6 bases and J shed 5 bases, with 7 bases lying between them. Germline CDR1 reads SNHLY; CDR2 reads FYNNEI. This CDR3 has 11 residues. CDR3 residues: CASSPRETQYF. CDR3 DNA sequence: TGTGCCAGCAGCCCACGGGAGACCCAGTACTTC.

J is TRBJ1-2 and V is TRBV6-5; no firm D call. The CDR3 sequence is 15 residues long. Trimming stripped 2 bases from V and 0 bases from J, with 10 bases between. From germline, CDR1 is MNHEY and CDR2 SVGAGI. The CDR3 sequence: CASSYGVAPNYGYTF. The CDR3 region has the DNA TGTGCCAGCAGTTACGGGGTGGCCCCTAACTATGGCTACACCTTC.

The genes are TRBV7-3 and TRBJ2-1; 10 positions match TRBD1. This CDR3 has 14 residues. CDR1 SGHTA and CDR2 FQGTGA come from the germline V gene. The V and J ends lost 5 bases and 7 bases, in that order; junction bases with no gene match: 5. CDR3 amino acids: CASSPRDRGNEQFF. The CDR3 nucleotides are TGTGCCAGCAGCCCCCGGGACAGGGGAAATGAGCAGTTCTTC.

This chain links TRBV2 with TRBJ1-1; no reliable D call. Trimming pared 7 bases from V and 0 bases from J, leaving 12 bases between. This CDR3 has 14 amino acids. Germline V gives CDR1 SNHLY, CDR2 FYNNEI. Here the CDR3 DNA reads TGTGCCAGCATTGGGCAGCATTTGAACACTGAAGCTTTCTTT. Translating gives CASIGQHLNTEAFF.

The chain uses TRBV20-1 and TRBJ1-1, with D perhaps TRBD1 (6 bases). Germline values: CDR1 DFQATT, CDR2 SNEGSKA (reference sequence). The CDR3 runs to 15 residues. V gave up 3 bases and J gave up 4 bases, with 18 bases separating them. CDR3 region: CSARPPGRGGTEAFF. The CDR3 DNA is TGCAGTGCTAGGCCCCCGGGCAGAGGGGGCACTGAAGCTTTCTTT.

The V and J genes are TRBV7-2 and TRBJ2-4; D could derive from TRBD1 or TRBD2 (5 bases each). In germline, CDR1 is SGHTA, CDR2 FQGNSA. Trimming shortened V by 2 bases and J by 3 bases, and 17 bases separated the two germline ends. CDR3 length: 17 residues. For the CDR3, the DNA is TGTGCCAGCAGCTTACCCTTCGGGGCGCTTGGCAAAAACATTCAGTACTTC. As protein: CASSLPFGALGKNIQYF.